In its sample, the clone carrying this TCR beta chain was seen many times. MiXCR, run by TCRdb on the RT-PCR reads, gives a single entry per CDR3 protein. The sample shows 650,000 to 800,000 distinct CDR3 sequences, about 14% of them seen only once. This clonotype originated in a female donor in good health, serving as a healthy control. Sequencing input: memory CD4+ T cells from blood.

CDR3 residues: CASSSQGAWTEAFF. For the CDR3, the DNA is TGTGCCAGCAGCTCTCAGGGGGCTTGGACTGAAGCTTTCTTT. The chain recombines TRBV7-2 with TRBJ1-1; 8 bases agree with TRBD1. With 4 bases clipped from V and 5 bases from J, the junction kept 6 bases outside the gene matches. The CDR3 extends over 14 amino acids. CDR1 is SGHTA and CDR2 is FQGNSA in the germline V gene.